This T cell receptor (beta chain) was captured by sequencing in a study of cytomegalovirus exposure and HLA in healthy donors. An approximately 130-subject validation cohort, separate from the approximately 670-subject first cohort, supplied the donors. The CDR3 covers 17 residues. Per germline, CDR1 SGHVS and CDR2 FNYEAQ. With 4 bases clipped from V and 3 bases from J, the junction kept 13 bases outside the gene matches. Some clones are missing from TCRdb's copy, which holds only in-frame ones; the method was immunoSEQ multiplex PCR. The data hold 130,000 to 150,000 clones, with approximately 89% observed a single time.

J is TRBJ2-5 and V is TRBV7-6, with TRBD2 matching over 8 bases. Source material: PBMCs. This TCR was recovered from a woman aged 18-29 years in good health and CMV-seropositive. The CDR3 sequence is CASSSPGRQRGKETQYF. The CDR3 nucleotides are TGTGCCAGCAGCTCCCCGGGGCGGCAGCGGGGGAAAGAGACCCAGTACTTC.